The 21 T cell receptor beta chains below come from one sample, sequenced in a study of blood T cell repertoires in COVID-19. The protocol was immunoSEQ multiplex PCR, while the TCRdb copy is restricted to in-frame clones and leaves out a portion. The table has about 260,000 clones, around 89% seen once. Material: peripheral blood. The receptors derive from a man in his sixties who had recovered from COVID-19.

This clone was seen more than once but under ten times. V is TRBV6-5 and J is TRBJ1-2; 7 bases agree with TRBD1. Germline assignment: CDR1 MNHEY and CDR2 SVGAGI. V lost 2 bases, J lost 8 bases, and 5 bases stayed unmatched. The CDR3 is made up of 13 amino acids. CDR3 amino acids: CASSYTGQIGYTF. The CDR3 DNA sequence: TGTGCCAGCAGTTACACGGGACAGATAGGCTACACCTTC.

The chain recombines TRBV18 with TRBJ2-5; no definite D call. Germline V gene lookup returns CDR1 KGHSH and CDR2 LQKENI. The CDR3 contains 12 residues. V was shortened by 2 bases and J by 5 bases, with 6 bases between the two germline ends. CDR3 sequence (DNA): TGTGCCAGCTCACCATTTATGGAGACCCAGTACTTC. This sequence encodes CASSPFMETQYF.

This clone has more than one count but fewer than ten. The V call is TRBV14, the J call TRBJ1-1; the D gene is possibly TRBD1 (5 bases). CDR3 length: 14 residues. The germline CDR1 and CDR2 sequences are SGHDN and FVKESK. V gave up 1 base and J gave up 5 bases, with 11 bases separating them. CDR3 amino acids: CASSQVFGGTEAFF. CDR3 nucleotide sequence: TGTGCCAGCAGCCAAGTTTTCGGGGGAACTGAAGCTTTCTTT.

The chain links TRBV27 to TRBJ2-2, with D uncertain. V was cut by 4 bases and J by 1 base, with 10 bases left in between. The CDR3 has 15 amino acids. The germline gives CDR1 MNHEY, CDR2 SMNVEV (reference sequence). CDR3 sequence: CASSSPPVNTGELFF. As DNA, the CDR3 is TGTGCCAGCAGTTCCCCCCCGGTGAACACCGGGGAGCTGTTTTTT.

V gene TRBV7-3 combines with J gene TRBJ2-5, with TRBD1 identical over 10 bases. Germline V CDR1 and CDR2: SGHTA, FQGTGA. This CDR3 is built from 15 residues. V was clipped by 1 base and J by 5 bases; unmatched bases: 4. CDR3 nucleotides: TGTGCCAGCAGCTTAAGTACGGGACAGGGGGAGACCCAGTACTTC. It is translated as CASSLSTGQGETQYF.

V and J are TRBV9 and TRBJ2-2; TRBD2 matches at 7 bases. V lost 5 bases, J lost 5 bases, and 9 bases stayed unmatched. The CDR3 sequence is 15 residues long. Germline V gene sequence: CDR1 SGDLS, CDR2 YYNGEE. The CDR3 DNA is TGTGCCAGCAGTTCCCCCGGGGAGGGGACCGGGGAGCTGTTTTTT. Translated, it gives CASSSPGEGTGELFF.

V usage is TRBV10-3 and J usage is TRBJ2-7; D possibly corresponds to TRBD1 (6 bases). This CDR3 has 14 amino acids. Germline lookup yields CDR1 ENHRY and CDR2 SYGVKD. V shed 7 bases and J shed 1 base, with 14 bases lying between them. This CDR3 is CAIKNRGGSYEQYF. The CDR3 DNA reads TGTGCCATCAAAAACAGAGGGGGTTCCTACGAGCAGTACTTC.

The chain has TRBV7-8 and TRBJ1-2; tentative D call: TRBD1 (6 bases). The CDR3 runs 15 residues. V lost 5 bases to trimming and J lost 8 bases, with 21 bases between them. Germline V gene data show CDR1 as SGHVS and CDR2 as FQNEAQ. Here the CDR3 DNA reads TGTGCCAGCAGCCCATCGGTCCAGGGGAGCGGAGGCTACACCTTC. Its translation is CASSPSVQGSGGYTF.

The CDR3: CARGPAVNEQYF. In nucleotides, the CDR3 is TGTGCCAGGGGGCCAGCGGTGAACGAGCAGTACTTC. The rearrangement joins TRBV10-3 to TRBJ2-7; D may be TRBD1 (6 bases). Trimming took 10 bases from V and 5 from J, leaving 15 bases between them. Germline CDR1 ENHRY, CDR2 SYGVKD. There are 12 residues in the CDR3.

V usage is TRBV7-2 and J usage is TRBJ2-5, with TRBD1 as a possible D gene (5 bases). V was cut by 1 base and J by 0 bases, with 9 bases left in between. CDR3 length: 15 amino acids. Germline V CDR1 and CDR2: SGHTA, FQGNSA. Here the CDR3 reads CASSLGRANQETQYF. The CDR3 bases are TGTGCCAGCAGCTTAGGCAGGGCAAACCAAGAGACCCAGTACTTC.

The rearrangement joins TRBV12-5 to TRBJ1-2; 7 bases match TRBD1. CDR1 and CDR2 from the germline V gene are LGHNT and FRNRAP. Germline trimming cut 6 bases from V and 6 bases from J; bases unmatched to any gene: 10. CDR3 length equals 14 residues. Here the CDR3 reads CASGPAGGVNGYTF. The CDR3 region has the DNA TGTGCTAGTGGCCCCGCAGGGGGTGTGAATGGCTACACCTTC.

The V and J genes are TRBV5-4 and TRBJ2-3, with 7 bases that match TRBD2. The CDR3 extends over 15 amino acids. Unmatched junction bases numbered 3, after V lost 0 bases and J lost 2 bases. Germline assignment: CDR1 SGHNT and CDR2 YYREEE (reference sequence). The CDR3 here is CASSLGSGVTDTQYF. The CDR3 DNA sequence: TGTGCCAGCAGCTTGGGAAGCGGGGTCACAGATACGCAGTATTTT.

The CDR3: CASSLEGLAGGHQFF. In DNA, the CDR3 is TGTGCCAGCAGCTTGGAGGGACTAGCGGGGGGGCACCAGTTCTTC. The chain couples TRBV7-2 to TRBJ2-1; 16 nucleotides align to TRBD2. Per the germline V gene, CDR1 is SGHTA and CDR2 is FQGNSA. CDR3 length: 15 amino acids. The V gene end was trimmed by 3 bases and the J gene end by 13 bases; junction bases not matched to a gene: 6.

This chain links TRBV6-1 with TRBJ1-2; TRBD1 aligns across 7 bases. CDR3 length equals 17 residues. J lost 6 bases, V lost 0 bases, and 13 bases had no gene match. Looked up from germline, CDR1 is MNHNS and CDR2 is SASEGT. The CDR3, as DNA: TGTGCCAGCAGTGAAGCCCTAGAGAGGGGGCGAAGGGATGGCTACACCTTC. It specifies CASSEALERGRRDGYTF.

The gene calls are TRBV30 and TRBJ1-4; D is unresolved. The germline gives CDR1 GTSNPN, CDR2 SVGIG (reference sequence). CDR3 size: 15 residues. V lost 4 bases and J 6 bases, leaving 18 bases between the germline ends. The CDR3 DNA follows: TGTGCCTGGAACGGGGTCGGGCCGTTTGATGAAAAACTGTTTTTT. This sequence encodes CAWNGVGPFDEKLFF.

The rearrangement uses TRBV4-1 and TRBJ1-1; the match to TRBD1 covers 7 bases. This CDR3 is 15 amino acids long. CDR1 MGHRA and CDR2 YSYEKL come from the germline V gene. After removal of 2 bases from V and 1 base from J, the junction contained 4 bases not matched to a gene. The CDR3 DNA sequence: TGCGCCAGCAGCCAATCAGGACAGGCGAACACTGAAGCTTTCTTT. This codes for CASSQSGQANTEAFF.

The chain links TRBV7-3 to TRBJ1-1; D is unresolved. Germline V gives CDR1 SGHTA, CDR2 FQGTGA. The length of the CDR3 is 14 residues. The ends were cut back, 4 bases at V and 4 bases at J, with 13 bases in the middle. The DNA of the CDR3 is TGTGCCAGCAGCTCAGCCGCGGGATCCACTGAAGCTTTCTTT. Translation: CASSSAAGSTEAFF.

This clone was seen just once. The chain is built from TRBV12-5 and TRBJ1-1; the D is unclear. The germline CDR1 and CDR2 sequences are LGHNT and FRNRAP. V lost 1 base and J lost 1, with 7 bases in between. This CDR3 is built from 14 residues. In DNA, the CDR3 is TGTGCTAGTGGTTTGGAAGACTGGAACACTGAAGCTTTCTTT. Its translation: CASGLEDWNTEAFF. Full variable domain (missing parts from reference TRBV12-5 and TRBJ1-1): DARVTQTPRHKVTEMGQEVTMRCQPILGHNTVFWYRQTMMQGLELLAYFRNRAPLDDSGMPKDRFSAEMPDATLATLKIQPSEPRDSAVYFCASGLEDWNTEAFFGQGTRLTVV.

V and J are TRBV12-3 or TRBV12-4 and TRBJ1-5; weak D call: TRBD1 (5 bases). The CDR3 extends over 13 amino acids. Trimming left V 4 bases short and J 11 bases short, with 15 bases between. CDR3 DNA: TGTGCCAGCAGTTGGGCCGGGAGGGGTTCCCAGCATTTT. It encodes CASSWAGRGSQHF.

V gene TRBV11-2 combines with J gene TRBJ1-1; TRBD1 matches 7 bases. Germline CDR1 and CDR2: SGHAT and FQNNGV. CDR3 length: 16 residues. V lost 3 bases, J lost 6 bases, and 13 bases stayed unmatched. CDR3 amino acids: CASSLSGRGFNAEAFF. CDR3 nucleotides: TGTGCCAGCAGCTTGAGCGGCAGGGGGTTTAACGCTGAAGCTTTCTTT.

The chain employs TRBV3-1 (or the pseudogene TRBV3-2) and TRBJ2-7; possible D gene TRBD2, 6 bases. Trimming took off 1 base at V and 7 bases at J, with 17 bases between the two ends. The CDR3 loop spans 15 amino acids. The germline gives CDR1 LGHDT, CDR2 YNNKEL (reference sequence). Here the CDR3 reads CASSQVPSTSSEQYF. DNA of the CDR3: TGTGCCAGCAGCCAAGTACCCTCGACTAGTTCTGAGCAGTACTTC.